This entry is about one TCR beta chain. The antigen remains undetermined. Germline V gene sequence: CDR1 MGHRA, CDR2 YSYEKL. V lost 5 bases and J lost 8, with 19 bases in between. The CDR3 consists of 15 residues. This sample stems from a study of cytomegalovirus exposure and HLA in healthy donors. Study-level points and caveats: Later on, an analysis found that several of the most significant clusters appeared to be linked to common viral pathogens, which included parvovirus B19. Across donors, most TCRs were seen rarely, yet some public ones were widespread.

13 Jbeta primers and 60 Vbeta primers were used for the PCR. Using immunoSEQ multiplex PCR, the repertoire was profiled, and TCRdb retains in-frame clones only, with some absent. Altogether approximately 290,000 clones are present, about four fifths being singletons, with the ten largest covering about 0.28%. Sequencing was performed on PBMCs. The clonotype originates from a girl aged 2 to 10 in good health and CMV-seronegative. The chain uses TRBV4-1 and TRBJ2-1; weak D call: TRBD1 (6 bases). CDR3 nucleotides: TGCGCCAGCAGCGAAAACGTTGTTAAGGGGGATGAGCAGTTCTTC. Protein product: CASSENVVKGDEQFF.